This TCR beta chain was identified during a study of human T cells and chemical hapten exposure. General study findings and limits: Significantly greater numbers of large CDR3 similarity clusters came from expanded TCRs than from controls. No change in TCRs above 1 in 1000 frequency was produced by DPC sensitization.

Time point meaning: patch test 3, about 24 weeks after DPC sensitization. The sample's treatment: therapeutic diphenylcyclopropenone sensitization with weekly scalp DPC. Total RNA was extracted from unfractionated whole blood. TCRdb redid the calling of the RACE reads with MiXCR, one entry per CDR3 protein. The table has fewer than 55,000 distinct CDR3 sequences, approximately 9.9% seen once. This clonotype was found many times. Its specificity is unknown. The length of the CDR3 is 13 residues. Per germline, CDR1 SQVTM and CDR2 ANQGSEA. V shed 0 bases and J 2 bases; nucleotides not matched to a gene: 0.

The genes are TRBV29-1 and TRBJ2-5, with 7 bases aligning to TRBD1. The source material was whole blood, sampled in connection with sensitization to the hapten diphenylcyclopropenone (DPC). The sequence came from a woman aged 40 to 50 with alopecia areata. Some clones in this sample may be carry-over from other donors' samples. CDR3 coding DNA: TGCAGCGTTGAAGAGACAGGGCAAGAGACCCAGTACTTC. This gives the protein CSVEETGQETQYF.